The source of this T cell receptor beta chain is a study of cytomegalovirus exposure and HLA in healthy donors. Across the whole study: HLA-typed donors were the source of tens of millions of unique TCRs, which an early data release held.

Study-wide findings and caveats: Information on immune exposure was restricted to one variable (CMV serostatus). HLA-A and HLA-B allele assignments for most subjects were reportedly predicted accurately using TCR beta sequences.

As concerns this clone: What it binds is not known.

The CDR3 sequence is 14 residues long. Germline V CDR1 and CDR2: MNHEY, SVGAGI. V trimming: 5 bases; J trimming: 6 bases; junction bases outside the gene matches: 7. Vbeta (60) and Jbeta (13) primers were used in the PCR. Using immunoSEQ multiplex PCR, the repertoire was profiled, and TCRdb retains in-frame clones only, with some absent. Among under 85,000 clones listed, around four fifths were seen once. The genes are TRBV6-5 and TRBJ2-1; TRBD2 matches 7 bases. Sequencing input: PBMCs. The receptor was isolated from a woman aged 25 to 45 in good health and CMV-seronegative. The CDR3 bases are TGTGCCAGCAGTGTCGGACTAGTATCCAATGAGCAGTTCTTC. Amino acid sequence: CASSVGLVSNEQFF.